In its sample, the clone carrying this T cell receptor (beta chain) was seen many times. Antigen specificity is unknown. The data originate from a study of T-cell memory formation after mild COVID-19. Study-wide results and caveats: CD4+ contracting clones lay mainly in CM and EM, CD8+ ones in EMRA. Pre-infection memory contained some responding clones, which suggested that cross-reactive memory had joined. There was a balanced CD4/CD8 profile in clones contracting day 15 to 85, and later expanders leaned CD4+.

Sample barcodes and UMIs were carried by the TCR alpha and TCR beta cDNA libraries that 5'RACE generated with constant-segment primers. TCRdb reprocessed the 5' RACE reads with MiXCR, giving one entry per CDR3 protein. The sample includes 300,000 or so distinct CDR3 sequences, about a sixth of them seen just once. Material for sequencing was PBMCs or a T cell subset sorted from them (not recorded which). This TCR came from a man in his late teens or twenties who had mild COVID-19 (a few samples of this study predate the infection). Cell type and time point are not known.

This CDR3 reads CASSLNRDYQFF. The CDR3 DNA follows: TGTGCCAGCAGCCTCAACCGGGACTACCAGTTCTTC. This sequence joins TRBV5-6 and TRBJ2-1; TRBD2 agrees at 7 bases. The junction had 8 bases not matched to a gene; V was cut back by 4 bases and J by 13 bases. This CDR3 region has 12 residues. CDR1 and CDR2 (germline): SGHDT, YYEEEE.